This passage covers 4 T cell receptor beta chains from one sample sequenced in a study of a mutant IDH1 vaccine in newly diagnosed glioma. Noted time point: week 5, during vaccination. In every dose of vaccine, 300 ug of mutant IDH1 20-mer peptide was given alongside topical imiquimod. These receptors' targets are unknown. Clones were sequenced by immunoSEQ multiplex PCR, and TCRdb holds only the in-frame ones, with some missing. The sample shows about 30,000 clones, roughly 83% of them seen only once. The sample in question was PBMCs, obtained from a glioma patient whose treatment included an IDH1 peptide vaccine. The receptors originated from a man aged 30 to 39 with glioma.

V usage is TRBV7-9 and J usage is TRBJ1-3; unclear D gene. Germline CDR1 is SEHNR and CDR2 is FQNEAQ (reference sequence). This CDR3 has 15 amino acids. The V gene lost 0 bases and the J gene lost 4 bases, with 10 bases spanning the gap. This CDR3 reads CASSLAGMGGNTIYF. The DNA for the CDR3 is TGTGCCAGCAGCTTAGCAGGGATGGGGGGAAACACCATATATTTT.

The chain uses TRBV2 and TRBJ1-2; TRBD1 is a possible D gene (6 bases). Germline assignment: CDR1 SNHLY and CDR2 FYNNEI. This CDR3 is built from 12 residues. Trimming removed 7 bases from V and 8 bases from J, with 14 bases in between. For the CDR3, the DNA is TGTGCCAGCACCATAAGGGGGGCCGGCTACACCTTC. Amino acid sequence: CASTIRGAGYTF.

The chain has TRBV27 and TRBJ2-1, with D possibly being TRBD2 (6 bases). Looked up from germline, CDR1 is MNHEY and CDR2 is SMNVEV (reference sequence). The CDR3 runs to 14 residues. V shed 7 bases and J shed 6 bases, with 16 bases lying between them. The CDR3 nucleotides are TGTGCCAGCACACCGGGAGAATTTGGCAATGAGCAGTTCTTC. It specifies CASTPGEFGNEQFF.

This chain uses TRBV19 with TRBJ2-2, with D possibly being TRBD1 (5 bases). V lost 5 bases and J 0 bases, leaving 13 bases between the germline ends. The germline gives CDR1 LNHDA, CDR2 SQIVND (reference sequence). The CDR3 runs to 16 residues. The CDR3 region is CASSLTDTPNTGELFF. As DNA, the CDR3 is TGTGCCAGTAGTCTGACGGACACCCCGAACACCGGGGAGCTGTTTTTT.